A selection of T cell receptor beta chains follows, all from one sample in a study of blood T cells in healthy people across ages. MiXCR was run by TCRdb on the 5' RACE reads, yielding one entry per CDR3 protein. The sample shows 850,000 to 1,000,000 distinct CDR3 sequences, 45% to 60% of them seen only once. The sample comprised blood. The receptors here all came from a woman in her fifties or sixties in good health. Each CDR3 is given with its conserved first and last residue. Each record gives: J gene, clone size, V gene, CDR3 protein. Expanded clones are given a class, and other clones once, few, many or no size at all.

J gene: TRBJ2-5; clone size: .; V gene: TRBV12-3/TRBV12-4; CDR3 protein: CASSLGGLPKGETQYF
J gene: TRBJ2-7; clone size: .; V gene: TRBV10-1; CDR3 protein: CASSELQGTGVEQYF
J gene: TRBJ2-1; clone size: many; V gene: TRBV20-1; CDR3 protein: CSATYFSGTAYNEQFF
J gene: TRBJ2-7; clone size: few; V gene: TRBV20-1; CDR3 protein: CSALRGGEQGQYF
J gene: TRBJ2-7; clone size: many; V gene: TRBV10-3; CDR3 protein: CATEGGVENEQYF
J gene: TRBJ2-7; clone size: many; V gene: TRBV27; CDR3 protein: CASSFSGEQYF
J gene: TRBJ2-3; clone size: .; V gene: TRBV20-1; CDR3 protein: CSASPAGVRDTQYF
J gene: TRBJ2-2; clone size: .; V gene: TRBV15; CDR3 protein: CATSRVYTGELFF
J gene: TRBJ2-1; clone size: .; V gene: TRBV19; CDR3 protein: CASRVQGNNEQFF
J gene: TRBJ1-1; clone size: .; V gene: TRBV7-9; CDR3 protein: CASSSIGIMNTEAFF
J gene: TRBJ2-1; clone size: few; V gene: TRBV20-1; CDR3 protein: CSARPSGRFYNEQFF
J gene: .; clone size: .; V gene: TRBV28; CDR3 protein: CASTDSQGGETQYF
J gene: TRBJ2-3; clone size: .; V gene: TRBV2; CDR3 protein: CASTSSGLSTDTQYF
J gene: TRBJ2-5; clone size: .; V gene: TRBV18; CDR3 protein: CASSPREAGTRLYF
J gene: TRBJ2-1; clone size: .; V gene: TRBV28; CDR3 protein: CASSFWERGTSHRRGEQFF
J gene: TRBJ2-7; clone size: few; V gene: TRBV7-9; CDR3 protein: CASSLGGRPSYEQYF
J gene: TRBJ1-1; clone size: .; V gene: TRBV12-3/TRBV12-4; CDR3 protein: CASSLVSEYTEAFF
J gene: TRBJ1-2; clone size: many; V gene: TRBV20-1; CDR3 protein: CSATITNYGYTF
J gene: TRBJ2-1; clone size: few; V gene: TRBV7-9; CDR3 protein: CASSQGAPEQFF
J gene: TRBJ1-5; clone size: .; V gene: TRBV27; CDR3 protein: CASSTGAQWPPQHF
J gene: TRBJ2-5; clone size: few; V gene: TRBV5-1; CDR3 protein: CASSLVAGQSGETQYF
J gene: TRBJ1-1; clone size: .; V gene: TRBV28; CDR3 protein: CASSQIQTSTEAFF
J gene: TRBJ1-2; clone size: .; V gene: TRBV6-6; CDR3 protein: CASFDRGQGGYTF
J gene: TRBJ2-4; clone size: few; V gene: TRBV29-1; CDR3 protein: CSVNRPGAAKNIQYF
J gene: TRBJ2-2; clone size: .; V gene: TRBV3-1; CDR3 protein: CASNREAGELFF
J gene: TRBJ1-2; clone size: .; V gene: TRBV5-1; CDR3 protein: CASSKDGRNYGYTF
J gene: TRBJ2-7; clone size: few; V gene: TRBV7-2; CDR3 protein: CASSSAGTSYEQYF
J gene: TRBJ2-7; clone size: .; V gene: TRBV28; CDR3 protein: CASGGVGTSGSKTYEQYF
J gene: .; clone size: .; V gene: TRBV5-1; CDR3 protein: CASSLDGSENEQYF
J gene: TRBJ2-3; clone size: few; V gene: TRBV9; CDR3 protein: CASSDDRTASTDTQYF
J gene: TRBJ2-3; clone size: few; V gene: TRBV29-1; CDR3 protein: CSVEPQRTSTDTQYF
J gene: TRBJ1-4; clone size: .; V gene: TRBV7-9; CDR3 protein: CASSPDGYNEKLFF
J gene: TRBJ2-7; clone size: few; V gene: TRBV27; CDR3 protein: CASSSRKGGFVSGSTYEQYF
J gene: TRBJ1-1; clone size: .; V gene: TRBV30; CDR3 protein: CAWGIRGSGWTEAFF
J gene: .; clone size: few; V gene: TRBV7-2; CDR3 protein: CASSLGGGGTYNEQYF
J gene: TRBJ2-4; clone size: .; V gene: TRBV7-2; CDR3 protein: CASSPRTGLRLAKNIQYF
J gene: TRBJ2-6; clone size: .; V gene: TRBV4-1; CDR3 protein: CASSGTGVSHWANVLTF
J gene: TRBJ2-5; clone size: once; V gene: TRBV28; CDR3 protein: CASSFFQDLPQETQYF
J gene: TRBJ1-1; clone size: .; V gene: TRBV6-1; CDR3 protein: CASNPGQLNTEAFF